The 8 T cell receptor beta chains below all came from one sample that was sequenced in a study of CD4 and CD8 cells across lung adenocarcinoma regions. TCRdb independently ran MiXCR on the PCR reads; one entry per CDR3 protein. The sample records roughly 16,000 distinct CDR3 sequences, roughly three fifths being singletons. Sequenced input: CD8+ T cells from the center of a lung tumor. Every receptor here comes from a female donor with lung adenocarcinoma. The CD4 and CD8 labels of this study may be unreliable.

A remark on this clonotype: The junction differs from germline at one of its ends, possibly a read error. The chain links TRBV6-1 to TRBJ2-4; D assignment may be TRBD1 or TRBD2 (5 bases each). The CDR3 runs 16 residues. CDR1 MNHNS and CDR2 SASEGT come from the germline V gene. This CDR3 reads CACSATGLRAKNTQYF. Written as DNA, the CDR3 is TGTGCGTGCAGTGCCACGGGGCTGCGAGCCAAAAACACTCAGTACTTC.

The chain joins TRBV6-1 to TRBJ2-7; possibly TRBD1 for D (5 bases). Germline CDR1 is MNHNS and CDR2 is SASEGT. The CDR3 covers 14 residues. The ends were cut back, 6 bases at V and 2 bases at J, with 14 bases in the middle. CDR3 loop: CASRSRGQPYEQYF. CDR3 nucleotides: TGTGCCAGCAGATCAAGGGGTCAGCCCTACGAGCAGTACTTC.

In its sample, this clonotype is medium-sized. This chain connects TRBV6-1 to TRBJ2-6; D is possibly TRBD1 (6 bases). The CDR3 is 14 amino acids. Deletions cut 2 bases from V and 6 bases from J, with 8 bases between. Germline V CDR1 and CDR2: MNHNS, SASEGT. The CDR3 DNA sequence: TGTGCCAGCAGTGAACAGGGGCAGGCCAACGTCCTGACTTTC. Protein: CASSEQGQANVLTF.

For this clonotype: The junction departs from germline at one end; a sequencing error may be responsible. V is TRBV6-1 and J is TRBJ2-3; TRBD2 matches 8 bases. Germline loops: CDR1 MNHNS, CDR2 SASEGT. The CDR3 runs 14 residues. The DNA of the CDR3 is TGTGCGGGCAGCGGGGGCCGTGCCACAGATACGCAGTACTTT. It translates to CAGSGGRATDTQYF.

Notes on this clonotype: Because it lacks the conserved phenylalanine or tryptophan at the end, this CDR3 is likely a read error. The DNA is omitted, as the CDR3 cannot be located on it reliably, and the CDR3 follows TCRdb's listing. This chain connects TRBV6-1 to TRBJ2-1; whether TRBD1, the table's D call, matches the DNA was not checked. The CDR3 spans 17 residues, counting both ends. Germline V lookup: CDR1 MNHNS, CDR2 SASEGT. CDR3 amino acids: CASSEDRGLSAGYTFGS.

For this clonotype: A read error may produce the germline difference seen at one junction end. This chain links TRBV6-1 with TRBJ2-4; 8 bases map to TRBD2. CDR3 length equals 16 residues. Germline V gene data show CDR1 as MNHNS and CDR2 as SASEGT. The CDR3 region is CASSPSGQPAKDIQYF. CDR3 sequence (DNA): TGTGCCAGCAGTCCTAGCGGGCAGCCAGCCAAAGACATTCAGTATTTC.

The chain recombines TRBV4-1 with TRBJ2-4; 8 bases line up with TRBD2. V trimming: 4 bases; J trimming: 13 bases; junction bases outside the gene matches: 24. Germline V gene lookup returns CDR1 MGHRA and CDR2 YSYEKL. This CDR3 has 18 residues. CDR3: CASSRGDGAGGAKDTQYF. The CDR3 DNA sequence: TGCGCCAGCAGCCGAGGCGACGGGGCGGGGGGAGCCAAAGACACGCAGTACTTC.

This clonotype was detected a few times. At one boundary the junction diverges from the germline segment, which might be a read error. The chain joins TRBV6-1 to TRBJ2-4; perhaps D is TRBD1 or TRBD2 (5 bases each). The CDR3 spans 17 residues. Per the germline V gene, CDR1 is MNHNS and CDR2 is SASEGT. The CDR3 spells CARSRRPGLGAKNTQYF. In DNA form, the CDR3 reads TGTGCCCGCAGCCGCCGCCCGGGGCTGGGAGCCAAAAACACTCAGTACTTC.